This TCR beta chain appears in the sequencing data of a study of blood T cell repertoires in COVID-19 (dated by TCRdb to 2018 to 2021). Study-level background: Samples from collaborators originated in the United States, Italy and Spain and spanned both the acute and convalescent phases of COVID-19. The samples were drawn from the first 160 participants of the ongoing ImmuneRACE study and from under 1,500 subjects provided by 6 global collaborators. The repertoires were made available in a free public database intended to serve as a resource for research on the immune response to SARS-CoV-2. The material from the prospective study consisted of cDNA or gDNA derived from T cells, B-cell-depleted T cells, or PBMCs. Where available, HLA class I and class II types were obtained from metadata supplied by the sample provider rather than from assay-based typing. Deeply sampled blood TCRbeta repertoires from subjects exposed to, actively infected with, or recovered from COVID-19 were included in the dataset. Nearly every sample came with metadata listing a de-identified subject ID, COVID-19 status, age in years and sex. General study outcomes and caveats: Clinical and demographic metadata were provided uncurated, with the amount varying by source and participant.

The collaborating institutions used their own protocols to collect whole blood in K2EDTA tubes. For TCRbeta analysis, collaborators shipped samples in one of three forms: frozen whole blood, isolated PBMCs, or DNA extracted from either of those sample types. With respect to this clone: This receptor's antigen is unknown. No base quality values were provided; no much bigger clone lies one nucleotide off.

Taken from cysteine to phenylalanine, the CDR3 has 16 residues. CDR3 DNA is the only sequence kept; it has 48 bases, read in frame from the first base. V ends up 4 bases short and J 4 bases short, with an unmatched junction base count of 5. The germline V gene specifies SGHAT as CDR1 and FQNNGV as CDR2. The immunoSEQ Assay, a bias-controlled multiplex PCR, was used to amplify TCRbeta CDR3 regions from genomic DNA. In the source study's methods: The number of nucleated cells in each sample was estimated from the amplification of reference gene primers within the assay. To quantify the absolute abundance of each unique TCRbeta CDR3 rearrangement, sequence reads were collapsed and filtered. For each sample, productive Simpson clonality was calculated by taking the square root of Simpson's diversity index across productive rearrangements. TCRdb re-hosts the immuneACCESS table, in-frame sequences only. Its copies lack some clones; in the studies checked, an unresolved V gene accounts for under half of them, and the cause for the rest is not known. Clone size and the V and J calls come from that table; the DNA yielded D and trimming. A total of 200,000 to 300,000 clones appear in this sample, 83% of them only once. The ten largest clones add up to roughly 5% of the sample.

Material for sequencing was peripheral blood. The sequence came from a human donor in a cohort sampled during active COVID-19. The chain links TRBV11-2 with TRBJ2-2, with 11 middle bases fitting TRBD2. The DNA sequence is given as TGTGCCAGCAGCTCTATAGCGGGGGGGCCCACCGGGGAGCTGTTTTTT. Translated, it reads CASSSIAGGPTGELFF.